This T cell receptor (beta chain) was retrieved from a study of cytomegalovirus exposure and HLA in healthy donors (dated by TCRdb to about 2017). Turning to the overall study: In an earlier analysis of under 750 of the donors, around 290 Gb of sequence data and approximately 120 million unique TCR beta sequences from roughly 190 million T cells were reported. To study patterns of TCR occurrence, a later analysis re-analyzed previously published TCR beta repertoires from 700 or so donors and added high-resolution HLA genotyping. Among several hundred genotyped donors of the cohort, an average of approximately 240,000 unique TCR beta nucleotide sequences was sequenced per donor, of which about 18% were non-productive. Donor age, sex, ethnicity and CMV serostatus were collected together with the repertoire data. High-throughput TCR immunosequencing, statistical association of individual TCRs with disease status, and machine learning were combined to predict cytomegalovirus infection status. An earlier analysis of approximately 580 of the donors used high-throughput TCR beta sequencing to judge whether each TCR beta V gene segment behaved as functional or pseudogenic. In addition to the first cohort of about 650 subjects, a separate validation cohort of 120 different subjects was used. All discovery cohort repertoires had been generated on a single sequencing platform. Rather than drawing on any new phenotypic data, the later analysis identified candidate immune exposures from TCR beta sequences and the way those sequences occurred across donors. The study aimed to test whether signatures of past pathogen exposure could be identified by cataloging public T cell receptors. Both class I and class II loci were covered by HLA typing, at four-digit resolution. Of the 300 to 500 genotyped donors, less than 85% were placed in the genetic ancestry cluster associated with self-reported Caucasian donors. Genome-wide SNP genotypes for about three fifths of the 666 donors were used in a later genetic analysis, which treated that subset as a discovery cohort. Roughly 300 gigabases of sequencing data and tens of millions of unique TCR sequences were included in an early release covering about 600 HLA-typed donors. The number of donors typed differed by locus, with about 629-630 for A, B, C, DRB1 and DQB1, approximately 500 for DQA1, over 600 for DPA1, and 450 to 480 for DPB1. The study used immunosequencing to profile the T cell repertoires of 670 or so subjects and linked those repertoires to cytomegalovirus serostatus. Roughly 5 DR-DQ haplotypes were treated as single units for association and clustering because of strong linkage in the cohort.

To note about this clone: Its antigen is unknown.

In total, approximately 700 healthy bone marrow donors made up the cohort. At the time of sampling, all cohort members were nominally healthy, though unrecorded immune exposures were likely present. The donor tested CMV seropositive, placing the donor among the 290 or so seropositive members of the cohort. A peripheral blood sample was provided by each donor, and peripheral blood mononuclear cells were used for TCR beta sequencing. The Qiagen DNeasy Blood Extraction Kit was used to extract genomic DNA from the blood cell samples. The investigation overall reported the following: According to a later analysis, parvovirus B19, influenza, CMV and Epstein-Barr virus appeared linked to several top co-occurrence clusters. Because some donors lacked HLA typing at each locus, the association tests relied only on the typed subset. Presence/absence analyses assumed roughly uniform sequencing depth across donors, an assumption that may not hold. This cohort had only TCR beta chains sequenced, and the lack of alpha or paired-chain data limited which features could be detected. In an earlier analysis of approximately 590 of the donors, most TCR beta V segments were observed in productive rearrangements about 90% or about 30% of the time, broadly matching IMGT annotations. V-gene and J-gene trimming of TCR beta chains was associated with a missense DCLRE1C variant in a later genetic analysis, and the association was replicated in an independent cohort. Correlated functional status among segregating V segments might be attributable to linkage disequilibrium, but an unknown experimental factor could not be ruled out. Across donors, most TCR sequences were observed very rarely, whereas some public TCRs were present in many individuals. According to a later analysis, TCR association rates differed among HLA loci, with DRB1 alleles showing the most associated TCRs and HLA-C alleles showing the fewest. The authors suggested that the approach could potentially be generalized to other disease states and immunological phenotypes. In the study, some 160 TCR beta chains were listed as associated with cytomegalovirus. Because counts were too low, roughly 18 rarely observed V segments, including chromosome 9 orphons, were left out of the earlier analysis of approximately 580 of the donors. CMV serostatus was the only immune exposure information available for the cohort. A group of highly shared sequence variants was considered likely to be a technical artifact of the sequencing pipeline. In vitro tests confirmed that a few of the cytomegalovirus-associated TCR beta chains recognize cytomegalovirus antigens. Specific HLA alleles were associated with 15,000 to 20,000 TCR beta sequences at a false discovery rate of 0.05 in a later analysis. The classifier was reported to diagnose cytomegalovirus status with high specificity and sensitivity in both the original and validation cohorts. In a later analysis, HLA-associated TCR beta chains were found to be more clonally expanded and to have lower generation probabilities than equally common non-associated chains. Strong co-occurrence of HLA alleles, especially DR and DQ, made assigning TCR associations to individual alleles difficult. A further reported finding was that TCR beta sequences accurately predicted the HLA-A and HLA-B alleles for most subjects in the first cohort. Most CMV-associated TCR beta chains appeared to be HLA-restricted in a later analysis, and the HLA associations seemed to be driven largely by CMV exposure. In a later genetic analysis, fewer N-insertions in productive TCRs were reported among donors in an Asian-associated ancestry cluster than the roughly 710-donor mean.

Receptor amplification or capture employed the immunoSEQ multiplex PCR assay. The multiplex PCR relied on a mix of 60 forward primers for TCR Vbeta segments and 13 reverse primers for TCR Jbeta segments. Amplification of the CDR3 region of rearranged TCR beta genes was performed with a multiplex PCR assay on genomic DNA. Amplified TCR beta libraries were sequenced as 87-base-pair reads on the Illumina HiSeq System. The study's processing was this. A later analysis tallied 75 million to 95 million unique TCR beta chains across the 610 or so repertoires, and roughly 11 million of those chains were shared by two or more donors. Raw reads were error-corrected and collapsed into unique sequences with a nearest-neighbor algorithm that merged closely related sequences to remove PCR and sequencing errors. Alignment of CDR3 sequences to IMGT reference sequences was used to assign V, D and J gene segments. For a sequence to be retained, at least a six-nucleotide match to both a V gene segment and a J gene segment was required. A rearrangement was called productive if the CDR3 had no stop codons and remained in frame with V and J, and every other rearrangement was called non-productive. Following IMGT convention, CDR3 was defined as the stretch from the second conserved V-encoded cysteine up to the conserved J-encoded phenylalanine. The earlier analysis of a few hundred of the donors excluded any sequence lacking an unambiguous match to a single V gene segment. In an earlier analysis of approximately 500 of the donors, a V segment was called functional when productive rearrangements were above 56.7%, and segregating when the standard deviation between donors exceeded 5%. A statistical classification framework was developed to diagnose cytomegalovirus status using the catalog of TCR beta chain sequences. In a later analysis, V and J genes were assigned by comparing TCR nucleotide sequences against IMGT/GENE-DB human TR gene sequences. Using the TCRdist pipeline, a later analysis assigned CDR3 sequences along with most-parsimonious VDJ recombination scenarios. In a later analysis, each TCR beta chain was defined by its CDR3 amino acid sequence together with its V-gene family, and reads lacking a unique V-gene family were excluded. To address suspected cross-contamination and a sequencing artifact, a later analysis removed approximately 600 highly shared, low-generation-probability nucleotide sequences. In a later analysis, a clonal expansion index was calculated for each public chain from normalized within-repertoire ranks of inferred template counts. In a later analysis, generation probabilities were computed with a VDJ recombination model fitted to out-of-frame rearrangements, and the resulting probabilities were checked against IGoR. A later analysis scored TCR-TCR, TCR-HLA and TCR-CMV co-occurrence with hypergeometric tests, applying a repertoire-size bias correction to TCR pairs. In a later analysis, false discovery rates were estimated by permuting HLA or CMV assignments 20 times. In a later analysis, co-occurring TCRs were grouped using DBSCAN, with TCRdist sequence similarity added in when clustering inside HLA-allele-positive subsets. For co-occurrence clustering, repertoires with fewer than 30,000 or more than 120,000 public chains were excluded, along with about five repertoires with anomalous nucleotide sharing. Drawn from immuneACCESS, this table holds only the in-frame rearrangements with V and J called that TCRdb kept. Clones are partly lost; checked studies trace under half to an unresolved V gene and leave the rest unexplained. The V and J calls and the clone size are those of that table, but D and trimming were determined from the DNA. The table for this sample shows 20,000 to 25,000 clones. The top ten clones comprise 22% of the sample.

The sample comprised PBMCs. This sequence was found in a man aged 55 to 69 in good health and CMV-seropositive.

The CDR3 region: CASSLEAAGGSSGRFYF. The sequence in DNA is TGCGCCAGCAGCTTGGAAGCGGCAGGGGGATCTAGCGGGAGATTTTATTTT. The V gene is TRBV5-1 and the J gene is TRBJ2-3; 10 bases in between match TRBD2. The CDR3 starts with the cysteine, ends with the phenylalanine, and has 17 residues. Only the CDR3 part of the read is kept: 51 bases, read in frame from the first base. The germline V gene gives CDR1 as SGHRS and CDR2 as YFSETQ. V ends up 0 bases short and J 15 bases short, with an unmatched junction base count of 19.